This TCR beta chain was sequenced during a study of blood T cell repertoires in COVID-19. CDR3 length: 13 residues. In germline, CDR1 is KGHDR, CDR2 SFDVKD. The V segment lost 4 bases and the J segment 5 bases; nucleotides outside the gene matches: 3. Sequencing was performed with immunoSEQ multiplex PCR; in TCRdb, only in-frame clones are kept and a portion is missing. Among over 50,000 clones listed, 84% were seen once. The material sequenced was peripheral blood. The clonotype comes from a man aged 50 to 59 with acute or convalescent COVID-19. The V and J genes are TRBV24-1 and TRBJ2-5; TRBD1 matches 7 bases. Written as DNA, the CDR3 is TGTGCCACCAGTGACGGGACAGACGAGACCCAGTACTTC. Its protein is CATSDGTDETQYF.